These 18 T cell receptor beta chains were sequenced from one sample in a study of blood T cell repertoires in COVID-19. Generated by immunoSEQ multiplex PCR, the TCRdb table keeps only in-frame clones and is missing some. The table has about 120,000 clones, over 75% seen once. Sequenced material: peripheral blood. These TCRs come from an elderly man with acute or convalescent COVID-19.

This sequence joins TRBV21-1 and TRBJ2-1; TRBD2 reflects the table's D call only, with no check against the DNA. TRBV21-1 is an annotated pseudogene. The CDR3 length is 13 residues. CDR3 sequence reads: CASSKSNGVEQFF. The DNA for the CDR3 is TGTGCCAGCAGCAAATCCAACGGGGTTGAGCAGTTCTTC.

This clone has at least ten counts. V gene TRBV19 combines with J gene TRBJ1-1, with 11 nucleotides matching TRBD1. CDR3 length equals 15 residues. V lost 6 bases and J lost 3; bases outside the gene matches: 6. Germline CDR1 LNHDA, CDR2 SQIVND (reference sequence). This CDR3 reads CASRGWGQGDTEAFF. The CDR3 DNA is TGTGCCAGTAGGGGCTGGGGACAGGGGGACACTGAAGCTTTCTTT.

This CDR3 reads CASSIDTTPSLNQPQHF. The CDR3 coding sequence is TGTGCCAGTAGTATTGACACAACTCCGAGTCTGAATCAGCCCCAGCATTTT. The J gene is TRBJ1-5, the V gene TRBV19; D not certain. The CDR3 sequence is 17 residues long. CDR1 is LNHDA, CDR2 SQIVND, per germline (reference sequence). V was cut by 3 bases and J by 4 bases, with 19 bases left in between.

A note on this clone: This specimen includes other DNA sequences encoding the same CDR3. The gene calls are TRBV5-1 and TRBJ2-1, with D unclear. The CDR3 length is 12 residues. V was trimmed by 0 bases and J by 9 bases, leaving 7 bases between them. Germline V CDR1 and CDR2: SGHRS, YFSETQ. The CDR3 bases are TGCGCCAGCAGCTTGGACTCGGGTGAGCAGTTCTTC. Translating gives CASSLDSGEQFF.

The V and J genes are TRBV9 and TRBJ2-1; 10 bases align to TRBD2. This CDR3 spans 16 amino acids. V gave up 3 bases and J gave up 4 bases; unmatched junction bases: 7. Germline assignment: CDR1 SGDLS and CDR2 YYNGEE. The CDR3 bases are TGTGCCAGCAGCGGGGGGCTAGCGGGAGAATACAATGAGCAGTTCTTC. Protein sequence: CASSGGLAGEYNEQFF.

The chain joins TRBV7-2 to TRBJ1-6; 7 nucleotides match TRBD1. J lost 7 bases, V lost 5 bases, and 8 bases had no gene match. The CDR3 extends over 15 amino acids. Germline CDR1 is SGHTA and CDR2 is FQGNSA. CDR3 DNA: TGTGCCAGCAGCCTAGACAGGGTGATGAATTCACCCCTCCACTTT. This encodes CASSLDRVMNSPLHF.

The rearrangement links TRBV28 to TRBJ1-1; 7 nucleotides agree with TRBD1. The CDR3 sequence is 14 residues long. Germline assignment: CDR1 MDHEN and CDR2 SYDVKM. Unmatched junction bases numbered 5, after V lost 3 bases and J lost 4 bases. This CDR3 is CASSFRQGTTEAFF. CDR3 coding DNA: TGTGCCAGCAGTTTTAGACAGGGTACCACTGAAGCTTTCTTT.

This chain connects TRBV4-2 to TRBJ1-2, with D perhaps TRBD1 (5 bases). The CDR3 contains 15 residues. Trimming took 7 bases from V and 0 from J, leaving 15 bases between them. The germline gives CDR1 LGHNA, CDR2 YNFKEQ. In DNA form, the CDR3 reads TGTGCCAGCAAAACCGATACAGGAGCTAACTATGGCTACACCTTC. Translating gives CASKTDTGANYGYTF.

The chain joins TRBV10-3 to TRBJ1-2, with D tentatively TRBD1 (6 bases). This CDR3 comprises 15 residues. CDR1 is ENHRY and CDR2 is SYGVKD in the germline V gene. The ends were cut back, 0 bases at V and 5 bases at J, with 13 bases in the middle. This chain's CDR3 is CAISESFGQGYGYTF. The DNA of the CDR3 is TGTGCCATCAGTGAGTCGTTCGGGCAGGGGTATGGCTACACCTTC.

This clone appeared a single time. V is TRBV4-1 and J is TRBJ1-3, with no clear D. Trimming removed 1 base from V and 4 bases from J, with 11 bases in between. The length of the CDR3 is 15 residues. The germline V gene encodes CDR1 MGHRA and CDR2 YSYEKL. The CDR3 DNA follows: TGCGCCAGCAGCCAAGGAGGGTCGAAGGGAAACACCATATATTTT. This translates into CASSQGGSKGNTIYF.

J is TRBJ2-3 and V is TRBV10-3; TRBD1 agrees at 11 bases. The CDR3 runs 17 residues. Unmatched junction bases numbered 10, after V lost 3 bases and J lost 5 bases. Germline lookup yields CDR1 ENHRY and CDR2 SYGVKD. Here the CDR3 reads CAISEEPGQGEKDTQYF. The CDR3, as DNA: TGTGCCATCAGTGAAGAACCGGGACAGGGGGAGAAAGATACGCAGTATTTT.

This chain uses TRBV9 with TRBJ2-1; D might be TRBD2 (6 bases). Trimming took 3 bases from V and 7 from J, leaving 11 bases between them. The CDR3 totals 13 residues. The V gene's germline CDR1 is SGDLS and CDR2 YYNGEE. As DNA, the CDR3 is TGTGCCAGCAGCGCGACTAGTAGGAATGAGCAGTTCTTC. It specifies CASSATSRNEQFF. Based on the CDR3 plus reference TRBV9 and TRBJ2-1, the full variable domain is DSGVTQTPKHLITATGQRVTLRCSPRSGDLSVYWYQQSLDQGLQFLIQYYNGEERAKGNILERFSAQQFPDLHSELNLSSLELGDSALYFCASSATSRNEQFFGPGTRLTVL.

This chain connects TRBV11-3 to TRBJ2-7, with 8 bases lining up with TRBD1. Germline values: CDR1 SGHNT, CDR2 YENEEA. The CDR3 totals 12 residues. V was clipped by 5 bases and J by 5 bases; unmatched bases: 2. The chain's CDR3 is CASSLDRDEQYF. The CDR3 coding sequence is TGTGCCAGCAGCCTGGACAGGGACGAGCAGTACTTC.

The chain couples TRBV5-1 to TRBJ2-1, with 8 bases lining up with TRBD2. With V trimmed by 4 bases and J by 5 bases, 5 bases remained unmatched. Per germline, CDR1 SGHRS and CDR2 YFSETQ. The CDR3 sequence is 14 residues long. The CDR3 sequence: CASSPGLDNNEQFF. DNA for the CDR3: TGCGCCAGCAGCCCGGGACTAGATAACAATGAGCAGTTCTTC.

This chain uses TRBV5-1 with TRBJ2-4; the match to TRBD2 covers 14 bases. The V and J ends lost 2 bases and 0 bases, in that order; junction bases with no gene match: 10. Germline CDR1 is SGHRS and CDR2 is YFSETQ. The CDR3 extends over 20 amino acids. The chain's CDR3 is CASSFGWTSGRNLAKNIQYF. The CDR3 DNA reads TGCGCCAGCAGCTTTGGGTGGACTAGCGGGAGGAACCTAGCCAAAAACATTCAGTACTTC.

The chain links TRBV7-2 to TRBJ1-5; a possible D gene is TRBD1 (5 bases). Per germline, CDR1 SGHTA and CDR2 FQGNSA. Trimming took off 1 base at V and 7 bases at J, with 17 bases between the two ends. This CDR3 spans 16 amino acids. In DNA form, the CDR3 reads TGTGCCAGCAGCTTAGGGACGCCGGGGGTACGGCAGCCCCAGCATTTT. It yields the protein CASSLGTPGVRQPQHF.

The chain combines TRBV29-1 with TRBJ2-7, with 7 bases matching TRBD2. This CDR3 spans 13 amino acids. Trimming at V came to 4 bases and at J to 2 bases, leaving 5 bases not matched to a gene. Looked up from germline, CDR1 is SQVTM and CDR2 is ANQGSEA. CDR3 protein: CSVGGGSTYEQYF. The CDR3 DNA follows: TGCAGCGTTGGGGGGGGTTCCACCTACGAGCAGTACTTC.

The chain employs TRBV6-5 and TRBJ2-7; TRBD2 aligns across 8 bases. Germline loops: CDR1 MNHEY, CDR2 SVGAGI. The CDR3 has 15 residues. The trim removed 2 bases at V and 0 bases at J, leaving 3 bases unmatched. The CDR3: CASSYASGPSYEQYF. The CDR3 coding sequence is TGTGCCAGCAGTTACGCTAGCGGGCCCTCCTACGAGCAGTACTTC.